This TCR beta chain came from a study of identical twins. Carrying unique molecular identifiers, the cDNA also gained a universal primer site through template switching. From the 5' RACE reads, TCRdb called clonotypes with MiXCR, one entry per CDR3 protein. The profile shows around 490,000 distinct CDR3 sequences, about 16% of them singletons. Whole-study results and caveats: Among beta out-of-frame sequences, excess sharing between twins appeared weaker.

The CDR3 consists of 13 residues. CDR1 and CDR2 from the germline V gene are ENHRY and SYGVKD. Trimming took 10 bases from V and 0 from J, leaving 12 bases between them. Only healthy Caucasians were included as donors. In regard to this clonotype: Its antigen is still unknown.

These data also formed part of another study, on yellow fever vaccine responses in identical twins.

This sequence originates from a woman aged 18 to 35 in good health. The sequencing sample was made of CD4+ T cells sorted from blood. The chain combines TRBV10-3 with TRBJ1-2, with D unclear. CDR3 protein: CATIGQANYGYTF. CDR3 nucleotides: TGTGCCACTATAGGGCAGGCTAACTATGGCTACACCTTC.